One and the same sample provided the 20 T cell receptor beta chains below, sequenced in a study of CD8 T cells in ankylosing spondylitis. A single record per CDR3 protein comes from TCRdb applying MiXCR to the 5' RACE reads. This table holds 130,000 or so distinct CDR3 sequences, approximately 6.8% found once. Sequencing was carried out using blood, either unsorted or a sorted T cell fraction (not recorded which). These receptors originate from a male donor with ankylosing spondylitis or in good health (not recorded which).

This clonotype occurred a few times. The chain couples TRBV3-1 to TRBJ2-5; D possibly corresponds to TRBD2 (5 bases). Germline V gives CDR1 LGHDT, CDR2 YNNKEL (reference sequence). This CDR3 is built from 13 residues. V was clipped by 4 bases and J by 5 bases, with 11 bases between them. The CDR3 coding sequence is TGTGCCAGCAGCCTTAGCGCCCGCGAGACCCAGTACTTC. This translates into CASSLSARETQYF.

This clonotype was observed at least ten times. This rearrangement joins TRBV5-1 to TRBJ1-5, with D unresolved. This CDR3 is 14 amino acids long. Trimming stripped 4 bases from V and 0 bases from J, with 8 bases between. Germline V CDR1 and CDR2: SGHRS, YFSETQ. The CDR3 sequence is CASSATGSNQPQHF. For the CDR3, the DNA is TGCGCCAGCAGCGCGACGGGTAGCAATCAGCCCCAGCATTTT.

In its sample, this clonotype was seen many times. The chain uses TRBV27 and TRBJ1-2, with D unresolved. V was clipped by 0 bases and J by 4 bases, with 12 bases between them. The length of the CDR3 is 15 residues. Germline CDR1 MNHEY, CDR2 SMNVEV (reference sequence). CDR3 nucleotide sequence: TGTGCCAGCAGTTTATCCTCGGGCGGGGTCTATGGCTACACCTTC. Protein product: CASSLSSGGVYGYTF.

The table lists this clonotype with many counts. The rearrangement uses TRBV20-1 and TRBJ1-2; possibly TRBD1 for D (6 bases). Germline V lookup: CDR1 DFQATT, CDR2 SNEGSKA (reference sequence). This CDR3 region has 13 residues. The V and J ends lost 3 bases and 2 bases respectively, with 10 bases between them. This chain's CDR3 is CSASPTGNYGYTF. CDR3 bases: TGCAGTGCTAGCCCTACAGGGAACTATGGCTACACCTTC.

In this sample, this clonotype turned up many times. This sequence joins TRBV29-1 and TRBJ2-3; D possibly corresponds to TRBD1 (5 bases). Germline CDR1 SQVTM, CDR2 ANQGSEA. The CDR3 extends over 13 amino acids. CDR3 amino acids: CRVGQGSTDTQYF. Here the CDR3 DNA reads TGCAGGGTCGGTCAGGGCTCCACAGATACGCAGTATTTT.

V is TRBV7-3 and J is TRBJ2-2, with 7 positions matching TRBD1. Per germline, CDR1 SGHTA and CDR2 FQGTGA. Trimming cost V 5 bases and J 7 bases; bases outside gene matches: 10. The CDR3 is made up of 15 amino acids. The CDR3 DNA is TGTGCCAGCAGCCCATATAAAGGGACAGACGGGGAGCTGTTTTTT. Translated, it gives CASSPYKGTDGELFF.

The sample holds many counts of this clonotype. The chain carries TRBV7-2 and TRBJ2-1; 8 bases align to TRBD1. CDR1 SGHTA and CDR2 FQGNSA come from the germline V gene. This CDR3 has 12 residues. J gave up 9 bases and V 6 bases, and 4 bases lay outside the gene matches. The CDR3, as DNA: TGTGCCAGCAGTACCACAGGGGGTGAGCAGTTCTTC. The encoded protein is CASSTTGGEQFF. The entire variable domain, with the rest obtained from reference TRBV7-2 and TRBJ2-1, is as follows: GAGVSQSPSNKVTEKGKDVELRCDPISGHTALYWYRQSLGQGLEFLIYFQGNSAPDKSGLPSDRFSAERTGGSVSTLTIQRTQQEDSAVYLCASSTTGGEQFFGPGTRLTVL.

The rearrangement uses TRBV5-1 and TRBJ2-3, with D possibly being TRBD2 (6 bases). Germline CDR1 SGHRS, CDR2 YFSETQ. This CDR3 is built from 16 residues. V was shortened by 0 bases and J by 1 base, with 12 bases between the two germline ends. This chain's CDR3 is CASSLVPRGGTDTQYF. The CDR3 DNA follows: TGCGCCAGCAGCTTGGTGCCTCGCGGGGGCACAGATACGCAGTATTTT.

At least ten counts were recorded for this clonotype. The rearrangement links TRBV5-5 to TRBJ1-4, with D maybe TRBD1 (5 bases). Germline V gene sequence: CDR1 SGHKS, CDR2 YYEKEE (reference sequence). This CDR3 has 17 amino acids. The V and J ends lost 0 bases and 7 bases respectively, with 19 bases between them. The CDR3 region is CASSLARLRGRAEKLFF. CDR3 nucleotides: TGTGCCAGCAGCTTGGCCCGGCTCCGGGGGAGAGCTGAAAAACTGTTTTTT.

This clonotype was seen a few times. The chain has TRBV5-1 and TRBJ2-7; 11 bases map to TRBD2. V lost 5 bases to trimming and J lost 1 base; unmatched junction nucleotides: 5. This CDR3 region has 15 residues. Germline CDR1 reads SGHRS; CDR2 reads YFSETQ. The CDR3 spells CASRPGLAGSYEQYF. The CDR3 DNA is TGCGCCAGCAGACCAGGACTAGCGGGTTCCTACGAGCAGTACTTC.

This clonotype has a count of ten or more. The chain joins TRBV5-1 to TRBJ2-1; TRBD2 aligns across 10 bases. J gave up 8 bases and V 0 bases, and 11 bases lay outside the gene matches. The CDR3 is 17 amino acids. Per the germline V gene, CDR1 is SGHRS and CDR2 is YFSETQ. The CDR3 is CASSLAIPRAGGYEQFF. The CDR3 region has the DNA TGCGCCAGCAGCTTGGCCATCCCCCGAGCGGGGGGGTATGAGCAGTTCTTC. Together with reference TRBV5-1 and TRBJ2-1, the CDR3 gives the full variable domain: KAGVTQTPRYLIKTRGQQVTLSCSPISGHRSVSWYQQTPGQGLQFLFEYFSETQRNKGNFPGRFSGRQFSNSRSEMNVSTLELGDSALYLCASSLAIPRAGGYEQFFGPGTRLTVL.

This clonotype was counted ten times or more. This chain links TRBV7-9 with TRBJ2-3; 7 bases fit TRBD2. Trimming took 2 bases from V and 2 from J; bases not matched to a gene: 4. The germline V gene has CDR1 SEHNR and CDR2 FQNEAQ (reference sequence). The length of the CDR3 is 15 residues. The DNA of the CDR3 is TGTGCCAGCAGCTTAAGACTAGCCAACACAGATACGCAGTATTTT. As protein: CASSLRLANTDTQYF.

This clonotype occurred many times. This rearrangement joins TRBV7-2 to TRBJ2-7; TRBD2 agrees at 12 bases. The germline V gene encodes CDR1 SGHTA and CDR2 FQGNSA. CDR3 length equals 16 residues. Trimming at V came to 3 bases and at J to 4 bases, leaving 7 bases not matched to a gene. CDR3 in DNA: TGTGCCAGCAGCTTCAAGACTAGCGGGGGTGAATACGAGCAGTACTTC. Translating it yields CASSFKTSGGEYEQYF.

Many counts were recorded for this clonotype. The rearrangement links TRBV29-1 to TRBJ1-1; D unresolved. The CDR3 runs 13 residues. Trimming took 7 bases from V and 0 from J, leaving 12 bases between them. The germline CDR1 and CDR2 sequences are SQVTM and ANQGSEA. CDR3 sequence (DNA): TGCAGCGGTTGGGAAGGGCTGAACACTGAAGCTTTCTTT. Translated: CSGWEGLNTEAFF.

This clonotype was counted many times. V usage is TRBV20-1 and J usage is TRBJ2-7; 7 bases match TRBD2. Germline V gene data show CDR1 as DFQATT and CDR2 as SNEGSKA (reference sequence). V was pared by 5 bases and J by 4 bases, with 5 bases of the junction left unmatched. The CDR3 runs 12 residues. The CDR3, as DNA: TGCAGTGCTGGGACTAAGGAGTACGAGCAGTACTTC. It specifies CSAGTKEYEQYF.

Ten or more counts support this clonotype. This chain links TRBV7-9 with TRBJ2-7; D may correspond to TRBD1 or TRBD2 (5 bases each). CDR1 and CDR2 (germline): SEHNR, FQNEAQ (reference sequence). V was pared by 9 bases and J by 0 bases, with 12 bases between. CDR3 size: 13 residues. The CDR3 loop is CASVGGTSYEQYF. As DNA, the CDR3 is TGTGCCAGTGTTGGGGGTACCTCCTACGAGCAGTACTTC.

V gene TRBV11-2 combines with J gene TRBJ2-3, with 15 bases identical to TRBD2. The CDR3 covers 19 residues. V was pared by 0 bases and J by 2 bases, with 6 bases of the junction left unmatched. CDR1 is SGHAT and CDR2 is FQNNGV in the germline V gene. The CDR3 DNA is TGTGCCAGCAGCTTAGACGGACTAGCGGGAGGGGGGACCACAGATACGCAGTATTTT. Its translation: CASSLDGLAGGGTTDTQYF.

This clonotype has a count of ten or more. Here the CDR3 reads CASSLGARHTGELFF. The CDR3 bases are TGCGCCAGCAGCTTGGGGGCCCGACACACCGGGGAGCTGTTTTTT. The chain recombines TRBV5-1 with TRBJ2-2; D is undetermined. Trimming removed 0 bases from V and 3 bases from J, with 9 bases in between. The germline CDR1 and CDR2 sequences are SGHRS and YFSETQ. The CDR3 runs to 15 residues.

This clonotype was observed many times. The rearrangement links TRBV30 to TRBJ1-3; 10 bases are shared with TRBD1. Germline V gene sequence: CDR1 GTSNPN, CDR2 SVGIG (reference sequence). The CDR3 length is 16 residues. V gave up 1 base and J gave up 1 base; unmatched junction bases: 4. CDR3 bases: TGTGCCTGGAGTGGACAGGGGGCTTCTTCTGGAAACACCATATATTTT. It yields the protein CAWSGQGASSGNTIYF.

V gene TRBV30 combines with J gene TRBJ1-1; D is unresolved. Germline CDR1 and CDR2: GTSNPN and SVGIG (reference sequence). V was pared by 0 bases and J by 2 bases, with 1 base between. The CDR3 loop spans 11 amino acids. The CDR3 protein is CAWSVNTEAFF. CDR3 DNA sequence: TGTGCCTGGAGTGTAAACACTGAAGCTTTCTTT.